The present entry profiles one TCR beta chain with its context. As yet, its antigen is unknown. The sample belongs to a study of cytomegalovirus exposure and HLA in healthy donors. Regarding the study as a whole: In vitro experiments confirmed that three CMV-associated chains were specific for CMV antigens. In a later analysis, an Asian-associated ancestry cluster reportedly showed fewer N-insertions than the roughly 730-donor mean.

13 Jbeta primers and 60 Vbeta primers were used for the PCR. Some clones are missing from TCRdb's copy, which holds only in-frame ones; the method was immunoSEQ multiplex PCR. The profile shows under 200,000 clones, over 70% of them singletons. CDR3 length equals 15 residues. V lost 3 bases and J 1 base, leaving 12 bases between the germline ends. The V gene's germline CDR1 is LNHDA and CDR2 SQIVND (reference sequence). The clonotype was recovered from a female donor in good health and CMV-seronegative. The genes are TRBV19 and TRBJ1-1, with a tentative D call TRBD1 (5 bases). Sequenced input: PBMCs. CDR3 in amino acids: CASSILGHANTEAFF. The CDR3 bases are TGTGCCAGTAGTATTCTAGGACACGCGAACACTGAAGCTTTCTTT.